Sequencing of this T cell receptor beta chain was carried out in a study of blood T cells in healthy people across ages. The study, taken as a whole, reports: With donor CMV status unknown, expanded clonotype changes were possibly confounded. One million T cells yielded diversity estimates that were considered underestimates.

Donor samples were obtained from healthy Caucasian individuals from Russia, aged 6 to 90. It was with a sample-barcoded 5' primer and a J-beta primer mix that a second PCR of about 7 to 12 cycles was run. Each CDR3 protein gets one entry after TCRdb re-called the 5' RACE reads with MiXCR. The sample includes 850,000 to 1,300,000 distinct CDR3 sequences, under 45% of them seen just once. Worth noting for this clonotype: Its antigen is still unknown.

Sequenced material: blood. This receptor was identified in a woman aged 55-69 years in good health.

The CDR3 coding sequence is TGTGCCAGCAGTTTAGGGGACAGTCGCGAGCAGTACTTC. Its protein is CASSLGDSREQYF. The V gene is TRBV28, the J gene TRBJ2-5; 7 bases match TRBD1. The last part of the DNA fits TRBJ2-7 better; the J call may be wrong. The CDR3 is 13 amino acids. Germline CDR1 and CDR2: MDHEN and SYDVKM.